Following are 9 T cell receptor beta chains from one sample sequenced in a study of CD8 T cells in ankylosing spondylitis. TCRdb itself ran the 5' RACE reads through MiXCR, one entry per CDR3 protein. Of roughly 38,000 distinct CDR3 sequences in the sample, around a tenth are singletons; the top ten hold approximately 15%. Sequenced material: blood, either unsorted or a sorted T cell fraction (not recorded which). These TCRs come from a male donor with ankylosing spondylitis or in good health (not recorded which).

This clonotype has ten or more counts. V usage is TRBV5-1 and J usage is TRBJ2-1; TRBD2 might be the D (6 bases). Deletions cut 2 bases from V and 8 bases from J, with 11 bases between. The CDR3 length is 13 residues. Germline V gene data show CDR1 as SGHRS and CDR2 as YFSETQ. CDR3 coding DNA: TGCGCCAGCAGCTTAACGGGAGATTATGAGCAGTTCTTC. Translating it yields CASSLTGDYEQFF.

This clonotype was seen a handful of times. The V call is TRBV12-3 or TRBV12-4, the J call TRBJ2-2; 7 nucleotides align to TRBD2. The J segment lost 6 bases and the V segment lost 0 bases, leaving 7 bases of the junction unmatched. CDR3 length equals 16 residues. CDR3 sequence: CASSLAVLAGAGELFF. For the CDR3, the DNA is TGTGCCAGCAGTTTAGCGGTTCTGGCGGGAGCCGGGGAGCTGTTTTTT.

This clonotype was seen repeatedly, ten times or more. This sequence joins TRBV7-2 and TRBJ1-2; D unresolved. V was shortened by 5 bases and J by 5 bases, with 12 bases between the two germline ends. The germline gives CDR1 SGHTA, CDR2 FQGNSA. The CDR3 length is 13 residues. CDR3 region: CASSHSSQYGYTF. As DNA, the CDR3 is TGTGCCAGCAGCCATTCGAGCCAGTATGGCTACACCTTC. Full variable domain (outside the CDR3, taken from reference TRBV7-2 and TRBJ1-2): GAGVSQSPSNKVTEKGKDVELRCDPISGHTALYWYRQSLGQGLEFLIYFQGNSAPDKSGLPSDRFSAERTGGSVSTLTIQRTQQEDSAVYLCASSHSSQYGYTFGSGTRLTVV.

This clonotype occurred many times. The CDR3 coding sequence is TGTGCCTCAAGAGTGGCCGGGCCTGGGGCCAACGTCCTGACTTTC. Translation: CASRVAGPGANVLTF. This chain links TRBV30 with TRBJ2-6; no definite D call. The CDR3 extends over 15 amino acids. The V gene lost 7 bases and the J gene lost 2 bases, with 15 bases spanning the gap. Germline CDR1 reads GTSNPN; CDR2 reads SVGIG (reference sequence).

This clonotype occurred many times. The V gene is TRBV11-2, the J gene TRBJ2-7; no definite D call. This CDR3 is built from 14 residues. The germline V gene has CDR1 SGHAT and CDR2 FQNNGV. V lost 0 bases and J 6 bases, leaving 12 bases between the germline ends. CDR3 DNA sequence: TGTGCCAGCAGCTTAGAACGGTCCGCCCGCGAGCAGTACTTC. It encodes CASSLERSAREQYF.

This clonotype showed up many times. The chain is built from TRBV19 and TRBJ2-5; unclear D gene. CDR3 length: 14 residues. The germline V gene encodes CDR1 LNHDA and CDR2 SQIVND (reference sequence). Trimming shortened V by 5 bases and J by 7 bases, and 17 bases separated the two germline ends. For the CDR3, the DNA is TGTGCCAGTAGTCCCGACCGGGTGGTGCGGACCCAGTACTTC. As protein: CASSPDRVVRTQYF.

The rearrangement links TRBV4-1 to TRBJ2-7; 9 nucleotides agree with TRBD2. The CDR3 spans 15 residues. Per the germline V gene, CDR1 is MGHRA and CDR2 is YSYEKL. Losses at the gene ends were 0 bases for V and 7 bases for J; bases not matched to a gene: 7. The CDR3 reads CASSQDAGGSREQYF. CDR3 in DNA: TGCGCCAGCAGCCAAGACGCGGGAGGGTCGAGAGAGCAGTACTTC.

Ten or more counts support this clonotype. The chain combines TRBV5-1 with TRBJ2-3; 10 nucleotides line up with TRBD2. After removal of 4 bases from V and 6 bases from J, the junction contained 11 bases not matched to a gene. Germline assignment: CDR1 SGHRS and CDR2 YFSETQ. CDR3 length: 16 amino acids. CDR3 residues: CASSPVLAGSSDTQYF. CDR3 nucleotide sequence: TGCGCCAGCAGCCCCGTACTAGCGGGATCATCCGATACGCAGTATTTT.

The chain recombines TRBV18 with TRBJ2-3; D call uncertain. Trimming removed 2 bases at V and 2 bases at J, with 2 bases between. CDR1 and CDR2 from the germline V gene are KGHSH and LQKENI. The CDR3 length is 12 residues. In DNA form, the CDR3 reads TGTGCCAGCTCACCAATCACAGATACGCAGTATTTT. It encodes CASSPITDTQYF.